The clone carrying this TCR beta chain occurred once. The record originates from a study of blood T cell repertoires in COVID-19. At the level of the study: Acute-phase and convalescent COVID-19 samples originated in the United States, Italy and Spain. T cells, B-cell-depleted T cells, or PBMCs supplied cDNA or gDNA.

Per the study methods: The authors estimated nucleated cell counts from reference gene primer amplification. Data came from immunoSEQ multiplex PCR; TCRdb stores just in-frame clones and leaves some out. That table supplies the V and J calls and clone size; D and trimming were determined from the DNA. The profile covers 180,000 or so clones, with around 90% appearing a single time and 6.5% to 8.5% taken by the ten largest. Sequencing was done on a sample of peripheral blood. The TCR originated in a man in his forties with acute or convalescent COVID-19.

For the CDR3, the DNA is TGTGCCAGCAGTCCCCCCGTTGGCAGAGAGCAGTTCTTC. Translating it yields CASSPPVGREQFF. The chain joins TRBV28 to TRBJ2-1, with unresolved D. The V end was cut by 5 bases, the J end by 10 bases, with 15 bases between. Germline lookup yields CDR1 MDHEN and CDR2 SYDVKM. This CDR3 is 13 amino acids long. The full variable domain, in which reference TRBV28 and TRBJ2-1 provide the parts outside the CDR3, is DVKVTQSSRYLVKRTGEKVFLECVQDMDHENMFWYRQDPGLGLRLIYFSYDVKMKEKGDIPEGYSVSREKKERFSLILESASTNQTSMYLCASSPPVGREQFFGPGTRLTVL.